These 13 T cell receptor beta chains originate from one sample sequenced in a study of cytomegalovirus exposure and HLA in healthy donors. The primer mix had 60 Vbeta and 13 Jbeta primers. The table came from immunoSEQ multiplex PCR; TCRdb's copy has only in-frame clones and leaves some out. This table holds fewer than 200,000 clones, roughly 80% found once. The specimen sequenced was PBMCs. The receptors come from a woman younger than 35 in good health and CMV-seronegative.

This chain uses TRBV5-1 with TRBJ1-2; D unresolved. Germline V CDR1 and CDR2: SGHRS, YFSETQ. There are 12 residues in the CDR3. Trimming took off 0 bases at V and 8 bases at J, with 8 bases between the two ends. CDR3 residues: CASSLDGEGYTF. The CDR3 region has the DNA TGCGCCAGCAGCTTGGACGGGGAAGGCTACACCTTC.

This chain links TRBV6-1 with TRBJ1-2; TRBD1 is a possible D gene (5 bases). V was clipped by 5 bases and J by 1 base, with 8 bases between them. The germline CDR1 and CDR2 sequences are MNHNS and SASEGT. This CDR3 is 13 amino acids long. The CDR3 DNA is TGTGCCAGCAGTCCTGACAGTAACTATGGCTACACCTTC. Translated, it gives CASSPDSNYGYTF.

The V gene is TRBV6-5, the J gene TRBJ2-2; D may be TRBD2 (6 bases). Germline loops: CDR1 MNHEY, CDR2 SVGAGI. CDR3 length: 13 amino acids. V lost 2 bases, J lost 6 bases, and 7 bases lay in between. Written as DNA, the CDR3 is TGTGCCAGCAGTTACGGAGGGGCCGGGGAGCTGTTTTTT. Its translation is CASSYGGAGELFF.

The gene calls are TRBV4-3 and TRBJ2-7; 13 bases match TRBD2. The V and J ends lost 1 base and 1 base, in that order; junction bases with no gene match: 10. This CDR3 spans 19 amino acids. CDR1 and CDR2 (germline): LGHNA, YSLEER. In DNA, the CDR3 is TGCGCCAGCAGCCAAGCGGTACTAGCGGGAGGGTCGTTTTCCTACGAGCAGTACTTC. It yields the protein CASSQAVLAGGSFSYEQYF.

The V gene is TRBV9, the J gene TRBJ1-4; D is undetermined. Trimming left V 5 bases short and J 5 bases short, with 16 bases between. Germline loops: CDR1 SGDLS, CDR2 YYNGEE. The CDR3 contains 15 residues. The CDR3 nucleotides read TGTGCCAGCAGTATTAGAGGACTGAGCAATGAAAAACTGTTTTTT. This codes for CASSIRGLSNEKLFF.

The chain links TRBV6-6 to TRBJ2-5; D gene unclear. Germline CDR1 reads MNHNY; CDR2 reads SVGAGI (reference sequence). The CDR3 loop spans 11 amino acids. Trimming shortened V by 6 bases and J by 2 bases, and 4 bases separated the two germline ends. CDR3 coding DNA: TGTGCCAGCAGCCCACAAGAGACCCAGTACTTC. Translation: CASSPQETQYF.

This clone is a singleton in its sample. The chain combines TRBV18 with TRBJ2-7; 8 bases align to TRBD1. CDR1 and CDR2 (germline): KGHSH, LQKENI. The CDR3 spans 13 residues. With 3 bases clipped from V and 5 bases from J, the junction kept 3 bases outside the gene matches. For the CDR3, the DNA is TGTGCCAGCTCACCCCTGGACAGGGACGAGCAGTACTTC. Protein sequence: CASSPLDRDEQYF.

The chain uses TRBV28 and TRBJ2-3; weak D call: TRBD2 (6 bases). Germline assignment: CDR1 MDHEN and CDR2 SYDVKM. CDR3 length: 16 residues. Trimming shortened V by 1 base and J by 3 bases, and 14 bases separated the two germline ends. The CDR3 DNA is TGTGCCAGCAGTTTATTCGGGGGAAGGAGGACAGATACGCAGTATTTT. This encodes CASSLFGGRRTDTQYF.

The V and J genes are TRBV4-1 and TRBJ2-1; TRBD2 matches 7 bases. Germline V gene sequence: CDR1 MGHRA, CDR2 YSYEKL. This CDR3 has 14 amino acids. Trimming cost V 3 bases and J 4 bases; bases outside gene matches: 3. The CDR3: CASSHSGQYNEQFF. The CDR3 DNA reads TGCGCCAGCAGCCATAGCGGGCAATACAATGAGCAGTTCTTC.

The rearrangement links TRBV7-9 to TRBJ1-1; no firm D call. This CDR3 is built from 12 residues. The germline CDR1 and CDR2 sequences are SEHNR and FQNEAQ (reference sequence). V gave up 5 bases and J gave up 7 bases, with 11 bases separating them. The CDR3 region has the DNA TGTGCCAGCAGCCTCTATACAGTTGAAGCTTTCTTT. It encodes CASSLYTVEAFF.

The chain uses TRBV5-1 and TRBJ1-2, with 7 bases that match TRBD1. The CDR3 covers 14 residues. V was pared by 4 bases and J by 2 bases, with 5 bases of the junction left unmatched. Per germline, CDR1 SGHRS and CDR2 YFSETQ. CDR3 sequence: CASSVDRSNYGYTF. DNA of the CDR3: TGCGCCAGCAGCGTGGACAGGTCAAACTATGGCTACACCTTC.

This chain joins TRBV10-2 and TRBJ1-1, with a tentative D call TRBD1 (6 bases). The V gene lost 6 bases and the J gene lost 3 bases, with 17 bases spanning the gap. Germline CDR1 is WSHSY and CDR2 is SAAADI. The CDR3 loop spans 15 amino acids. CDR3 sequence (DNA): TGCGCCAGCAGATCCCCCTTGGACAGCCACACTGAAGCTTTCTTT. Its translation is CASRSPLDSHTEAFF.

This chain links TRBV27 with TRBJ2-5, with D perhaps matching TRBD1 (5 bases). Germline V gene data show CDR1 as MNHEY and CDR2 as SMNVEV (reference sequence). V lost 4 bases and J 5 bases, leaving 20 bases between the germline ends. The CDR3 extends over 16 amino acids. DNA of the CDR3: TGTGCCAGCAGTTCCATCCCAGGGAATTGGGTGGAGACCCAGTACTTC. It yields the protein CASSSIPGNWVETQYF.